The 15 T cell receptor beta chains below all came from one sample that was sequenced in a study of PD-L1 blockade in urothelial cancer. Only in-frame clones appear in the TCRdb table, and some are missing; sequencing was by immunoSEQ multiplex PCR. The table lists 25,000 to 30,000 clones, around nine tenths of them singletons. The sequencing here drew on PBMCs, taken around atezolizumab (anti-PD-L1) treatment. The receptors were sampled from a man in his fifties with urothelial cancer.

The chain joins TRBV5-5 to TRBJ1-3; 8 bases are shared with TRBD1. The V segment lost 4 bases and the J segment 2 bases; nucleotides outside the gene matches: 8. CDR3 length equals 16 residues. Germline V gene lookup returns CDR1 SGHKS and CDR2 YYEKEE (reference sequence). CDR3 amino acids: CASSESDRVAGNTIYF. The CDR3 bases are TGTGCCAGCAGCGAGTCGGACAGGGTGGCTGGAAACACCATATATTTT.

The V and J genes are TRBV7-6 and TRBJ2-5; TRBD1 is a possible D gene (6 bases). This CDR3 comprises 14 residues. The V and J ends lost 5 bases and 2 bases respectively, with 12 bases between them. Germline lookup yields CDR1 SGHVS and CDR2 FNYEAQ. The CDR3 coding sequence is TGTGCCAGCAGCCAAACAGGGTTTCAAGAGACCCAGTACTTC. Its translation: CASSQTGFQETQYF.

The chain joins TRBV11-2 to TRBJ2-2; TRBD2 might be the D (6 bases). V was cut by 5 bases and J by 3 bases, with 13 bases left in between. The germline gives CDR1 SGHAT, CDR2 FQNNGV. The CDR3 contains 15 residues. CDR3 nucleotides: TGTGCCAGCAGCACGGCGAGCGGGCACACCGGGGAGCTGTTTTTT. Translated, it gives CASSTASGHTGELFF.

The CDR3 DNA is TGTGCCAGCAGCAACGCGCTAGGGCGGGATGAGCAGTTCTTC. This translates into CASSNALGRDEQFF. This chain connects TRBV7-2 to TRBJ2-1; tentative D call: TRBD2 (5 bases). The V gene's germline CDR1 is SGHTA and CDR2 FQGNSA. The ends were cut back, 5 bases at V and 8 bases at J, with 16 bases in the middle. This CDR3 region has 14 residues.

In its sample, this clone was seen a few times. This chain connects TRBV27 to TRBJ1-2; a possible D gene is TRBD1 (6 bases). This CDR3 is 14 amino acids long. Germline V gene lookup returns CDR1 MNHEY and CDR2 SMNVEV (reference sequence). Trimming stripped 3 bases from V and 11 bases from J, with 19 bases between. CDR3 sequence: CASSFRRDAGDYTF. The CDR3, as DNA: TGTGCCAGCAGTTTCCGACGGGACGCAGGGGATTACACCTTC.

The rearrangement joins TRBV15 to TRBJ2-5; 9 bases match TRBD1. This CDR3 is 14 amino acids long. V trimming: 3 bases; J trimming: 1 base; junction bases outside the gene matches: 0. CDR1 LNHNV and CDR2 YYDKDF come from the germline V gene (reference sequence). In nucleotides, the CDR3 is TGTGCCACCAGCAGGGGACAGGGCCAAGAGACCCAGTACTTC. Protein sequence: CATSRGQGQETQYF.

J is TRBJ2-7 and V is TRBV7-9; 8 positions agree with TRBD2. The CDR3 consists of 14 residues. The germline V gene has CDR1 SEHNR and CDR2 FQNEAQ (reference sequence). V shed 1 base and J 5 bases; nucleotides not matched to a gene: 4. The CDR3 here is CASSLEREYHEQYF. In nucleotides, the CDR3 is TGTGCCAGCAGCTTAGAGCGGGAGTACCACGAGCAGTACTTC.

The J gene is TRBJ2-5, the V gene TRBV15; no clear D gene. V was clipped by 3 bases and J by 2 bases, with 13 bases between them. Germline-derived CDR1 and CDR2 are LNHNV and YYDKDF (reference sequence). The CDR3 has 15 amino acids. The CDR3 loop reads CATSRTPIRQETQYF. The CDR3 DNA follows: TGTGCCACCAGCAGGACACCAATTAGACAAGAGACCCAGTACTTC.

This clone came up once. CDR3 region: CASSLDRRRTDTQYF. The CDR3 nucleotides read TGCGCCAGCAGCTTGGATCGCAGGAGGACAGATACGCAGTATTTT. This sequence joins TRBV5-1 and TRBJ2-3; perhaps TRBD2 as D (5 bases). This CDR3 has 15 amino acids. Trimming left V 0 bases short and J 3 bases short, with 11 bases between. In germline, CDR1 is SGHRS, CDR2 YFSETQ.

The V call is TRBV30, the J call TRBJ2-7; 7 bases agree with TRBD1. After removal of 7 bases from V and 1 base from J, the junction contained 13 bases not matched to a gene. Looked up from germline, CDR1 is GTSNPN and CDR2 is SVGIG (reference sequence). This CDR3 contains 15 residues. Here the CDR3 DNA reads TGTGCCTCGCGTTCCGGGACAGACCATTCCTACGAGCAGTACTTC. Its protein product is CASRSGTDHSYEQYF.

This clone turned up a few times. The chain carries TRBV7-9 and TRBJ1-5, with 8 bases identical to TRBD1. The CDR3 contains 17 residues. V shed 0 bases and J 0 bases; nucleotides not matched to a gene: 4. In germline, CDR1 is SEHNR, CDR2 FQNEAQ (reference sequence). CDR3 amino acids: CASSLAGTGNSNQPQHF. The CDR3 coding sequence is TGTGCCAGCAGCTTAGCTGGGACAGGAAATAGCAATCAGCCCCAGCATTTT.

This clone occurred a few times. The chain couples TRBV7-8 to TRBJ2-7; the D gene is possibly TRBD1 (7 bases). This CDR3 spans 17 amino acids. V lost 1 base and J 4 bases, leaving 20 bases between the germline ends. CDR1 is SGHVS, CDR2 FQNEAQ, per germline. DNA of the CDR3: TGTGCCAGCAGCTTAGTAGGGGTCGGGGGACAGCGATACGAGCAGTACTTC. This encodes CASSLVGVGGQRYEQYF.

V usage is TRBV6-5 and J usage is TRBJ2-5; possibly TRBD2 for D (6 bases). The CDR3 covers 12 residues. V was shortened by 8 bases and J by 4 bases, with 11 bases between the two germline ends. Germline loops: CDR1 MNHEY, CDR2 SVGAGI. CDR3 DNA sequence: TGTGCCAGCGCTGGGACTTTAGAGACCCAGTACTTC. As protein: CASAGTLETQYF.

This clone is a singleton in its sample. The chain carries TRBV7-9 and TRBJ2-5; perhaps TRBD1 as D (6 bases). Trimming left V 8 bases short and J 3 bases short, with 19 bases between. This CDR3 contains 15 residues. CDR1 is SEHNR and CDR2 is FQNEAQ in the germline V gene (reference sequence). Written as DNA, the CDR3 is TGTGCCAGCGGCAAGACCCACAGGGTTGAAGAGACCCAGTACTTC. Its protein product is CASGKTHRVEETQYF.

This clone has more than one count but fewer than ten. The chain joins TRBV6-1 to TRBJ2-1; 14 bases fit TRBD2. CDR1 is MNHNS, CDR2 SASEGT, per germline. V lost 4 bases and J lost 10; bases outside the gene matches: 9. This CDR3 contains 16 residues. The CDR3 protein is CASSGVTSGGAREQFF. CDR3 in DNA: TGTGCCAGCAGTGGGGTGACTAGCGGGGGGGCACGGGAGCAGTTCTTC.